This section outlines one TCR beta chain sequence together with its context. Assay: immunoSEQ multiplex PCR; the TCRdb copy retains only in-frame clones and omits some. The sample lists about 53,000 clones, around 83% occurring once. The germline V and J ends were trimmed by 5 bases and 5 bases, with 6 bases remaining between them. This CDR3 comprises 10 residues. The germline V gene encodes CDR1 GTSNPN and CDR2 SVGIG (reference sequence). This sample is part of a study of technical replicates of blood from a few donors. This chain joins TRBV30 and TRBJ2-5; D perhaps matches TRBD2 (5 bases). Sequencing used PBMCs. The TCR originated in a human donor in good health. Some clones in this sample may be carry-over from other donors' samples. CDR3 bases: TGTGCCTGGTCGGGGGAGACCCAGTACTTC. It specifies CAWSGETQYF.